These T cell receptor beta chains were read from a single sample in a study of vaccination effects on CD4 cells after COVID-19. These TCRs' antigens remain unknown. Profiling relied on immunoSEQ multiplex PCR, and the TCRdb table lists in-frame clones only, not all of them. This sample carries approximately 50,000 clones, more than 70% of them seen once, and the ten largest clones take more than 5%. Specimen: CD4+ T cells from PBMCs cultured with HCoV-OC43 spike peptides, collected before COVID-19 vaccination. These receptors were collected from a human donor who received a COVID-19 vaccine. Each CDR3 is given with its conserved first and last residue.

>TRBV5-5|TRBJ1-3
CASSSAGQGAGNTIYF
>TRBV4-2|TRBJ2-2
CASSHGTGNTGELFF
>TRBV12-5|TRBJ2-5
CASGKSGGPRETQYF
>TRBV5-1|TRBJ2-5
CASSLDPGQGLKGTQYF
>TRBV6-5|TRBJ2-3
CASRREGLKWDTQYF
>TRBV6-5|TRBJ1-5
CASRALSLGSQPQHF
>TRBV6-4|TRBJ1-2
CASSEVYSHGYTF
>TRBV5-1|TRBJ1-2
CASSLAPPQGEGYTF
>TRBV3-1/TRBV3-2|TRBJ2-2
CASSRGAGDTGELFF
>TRBV6-5|TRBJ1-4
CASSYGGAGEKLFF
>TRBV6-5|TRBJ2-2
CASSLGLAPTGELFF
>TRBV18|TRBJ2-3
CASSFGTGGTDTQYF
>TRBV25-1|TRBJ1-1
CASSHQGTEAFF
>TRBV5-1|TRBJ2-1
CASSLPGTGGNNEQFF
>TRBV30|TRBJ2-3
CAWSVPAGTDTQYF
>TRBV5-1|TRBJ2-2
CASSPENTGELFF
>TRBV19|TRBJ1-6
CASSISGSPLHF
>TRBV28|TRBJ1-5
CASSVMGEGVSFVQPQHF
>TRBV3-1/TRBV3-2|TRBJ1-6
CASSRRAGVNSPLHF
>TRBV3-1/TRBV3-2|TRBJ2-1
CASSSPGEAGVNEQFF
>TRBV5-8|TRBJ2-5
CASPSFPGGTQETQYF
>TRBV24-1|TRBJ2-5
CATSLSPQETQYF
>TRBV6-5|TRBJ2-6
CASRRDFSGANVLTF
>TRBV5-4|TRBJ1-5
CASSFGGRSNQPQHF
>TRBV28|TRBJ2-5
CASSSPGLGISETQYF
>TRBV6-1|TRBJ2-5
CASSGTSGGRQETQYF
>TRBV9|TRBJ2-1
CASSVREGLNEQFF
>TRBV5-1|TRBJ1-1
CASSSSRNTEAFF
>TRBV28|TRBJ1-4
CASSVRDRDEKLFF
>TRBV24-1|TRBJ1-1
CATSDVPPSTEAFF
>TRBV6-4|TRBJ2-1
CASSDQGGGGNEQFF
>TRBV10-3|TRBJ1-6
CAISLQNSYNSPLHF
>TRBV6-5|TRBJ2-3
CASSYVAGPADTQYF
>TRBV5-6|TRBJ2-1
CASGLAGGSSEQFF
>TRBV5-4|TRBJ1-2
CASSLVAGGEGPLPYGYTF
>TRBV30|TRBJ2-4
CAWSQGSENIQYF
>TRBV5-1|TRBJ2-1
CASSQTKGTSGGINEQFF
>TRBV27|TRBJ1-1
CASRGDFMNTEAFF
>TRBV21-1|TRBJ2-6
CASSKARVGRTLSGANVLTF
>TRBV7-3|TRBJ2-3
CASSSPSLAGGPADTQYF
>TRBV24-1|TRBJ1-1
CATSDSTGDTEAFF
>TRBV5-1|TRBJ1-4
CASSSGQLNEKLFF
>TRBV18|TRBJ2-3
CASSLSTGELDTQYF